The 24 T cell receptor beta chains in this list originate from one sample, sequenced in a study of blood T cell repertoires in COVID-19. Sequencing was performed with immunoSEQ multiplex PCR; in TCRdb, only in-frame clones are kept and a portion is missing. Among roughly 220,000 clones listed, approximately 86% were seen once. Input material: peripheral blood. The source of these receptors is a man in his fifties or sixties with acute or convalescent COVID-19.

V and J are TRBV11-2 and TRBJ2-5, with D possibly being TRBD2 (5 bases). The V end lost 5 bases, the J end lost 5 bases, and 12 bases lay between the germline ends. The germline V gene has CDR1 SGHAT and CDR2 FQNNGV. The CDR3 spans 13 residues. CDR3 residues: CASSPGVGETQYF. For the CDR3, the DNA is TGTGCCAGCAGCCCCGGGGTCGGGGAGACCCAGTACTTC.

The chain has TRBV10-3 and TRBJ2-7; 7 positions agree with TRBD1. CDR3 length: 14 amino acids. The germline CDR1 and CDR2 sequences are ENHRY and SYGVKD. The junction had 7 bases not matched to a gene; V was cut back by 7 bases and J by 1 base. CDR3 loop: CAINDRDTSYEQYF. The CDR3 region has the DNA TGTGCCATCAACGACAGGGATACTTCCTACGAGCAGTACTTC.

The rearrangement links TRBV5-8 to TRBJ2-3; 9 nucleotides align to TRBD1. The germline CDR1 and CDR2 sequences are SGHTS and YDEGEE. The length of the CDR3 is 13 residues. V was pared by 7 bases and J by 5 bases, with 5 bases of the junction left unmatched. In DNA, the CDR3 is TGTGCCAGCGGGGGACAGGGAAGAGATACGCAGTATTTT. It is translated as CASGGQGRDTQYF.

The CDR3 sequence: CASKGTGAAYEQYF. DNA of the CDR3: TGTGCCAGTAAAGGGACAGGTGCCGCCTACGAGCAGTACTTC. The chain links TRBV19 to TRBJ2-7; the match to TRBD1 covers 8 bases. Germline CDR1 is LNHDA and CDR2 is SQIVND (reference sequence). J lost 2 bases, V lost 7 bases, and 7 bases had no gene match. The CDR3 covers 14 residues.

J is TRBJ2-1 and V is TRBV6-2 or TRBV6-3; tentative D call: TRBD2 (7 bases). Germline lookup yields CDR1 MNHEY and CDR2 SVGEGT. The CDR3 runs to 16 residues. V lost 4 bases and J 4 bases, leaving 17 bases between the germline ends. CDR3 region: CASSFKRDILYNEQFF. The CDR3 DNA reads TGTGCCAGCAGTTTTAAGCGGGACATCCTTTACAATGAGCAGTTCTTC.

The V gene is TRBV4-1, the J gene TRBJ1-1; D gene ambiguous. The CDR3 spans 16 residues. Per germline, CDR1 MGHRA and CDR2 YSYEKL. Trimming left V 3 bases short and J 5 bases short, with 19 bases between. CDR3 protein: CASSQLEGPAATEAFF. The CDR3 DNA follows: TGCGCCAGCAGCCAGTTGGAGGGCCCCGCGGCGACTGAAGCTTTCTTT.

This clone occurred once. This rearrangement joins TRBV2 to TRBJ2-7; 8 positions match TRBD1. The germline CDR1 and CDR2 sequences are SNHLY and FYNNEI. This CDR3 has 15 amino acids. Trimming at V came to 3 bases and at J to 0 bases, leaving 4 bases not matched to a gene. CDR3 residues: CASSEDRVGSYEQYF. CDR3 DNA sequence: TGTGCCAGCAGTGAGGACAGGGTCGGCTCCTACGAGCAGTACTTC.

The chain links TRBV25-1 to TRBJ2-7; TRBD1 matches at 7 bases. V lost 4 bases to trimming and J lost 12 bases; unmatched junction nucleotides: 3. CDR1 is MGHDK, CDR2 SYGVNS, per germline. The CDR3 loop spans 10 amino acids. CDR3 in amino acids: CASSGGQRYF. CDR3 in DNA: TGTGCCAGCAGTGGGGGACAGCGGTACTTC.

This clone was detected once. The genes are TRBV7-2 and TRBJ2-7; 7 bases line up with TRBD1. V shed 3 bases, J shed 0 bases, and the junction held 5 bases outside the gene matches. Germline-derived CDR1 and CDR2 are SGHTA and FQGNSA. CDR3 length: 15 amino acids. The CDR3 here is CASSFEQGFSYEQYF. The DNA of the CDR3 is TGTGCCAGCAGCTTCGAACAGGGGTTCTCCTACGAGCAGTACTTC.

The chain has TRBV12-5 and TRBJ2-1; 11 bases match TRBD1. Trimming cost V 7 bases and J 8 bases; bases outside gene matches: 7. The CDR3 extends over 14 amino acids. From germline, CDR1 is LGHNT and CDR2 FRNRAP. The CDR3 nucleotides read TGTGCTAGTGCCTCTCGGACAGGGGGCCATGAGCAGTTCTTC. Protein: CASASRTGGHEQFF.

CDR3 nucleotide sequence: TGTGCCAGCCAGGGGCAACCTAACTATGGCTACACCTTC. Translating it yields CASQGQPNYGYTF. The genes are TRBV12-3 or TRBV12-4 and TRBJ1-2; D is perhaps TRBD1 (6 bases). V was pared by 8 bases and J by 0 bases, with 10 bases between. This CDR3 is built from 13 residues.

The V and J genes are TRBV4-1 and TRBJ1-6, with 10 bases lining up with TRBD1. V lost 4 bases, J lost 10 bases, and 7 bases stayed unmatched. In germline, CDR1 is MGHRA, CDR2 YSYEKL. The CDR3 is made up of 15 amino acids. The CDR3 nucleotides are TGCGCCAGCAGCCCCACCGGGACAGGGGTCTCACCCCTCCACTTT. This codes for CASSPTGTGVSPLHF.

CDR3 amino acids: CASSPSTGMNTEAFF. In DNA form, the CDR3 reads TGTGCCAGCAGCCCCTCGACAGGGATGAACACTGAAGCTTTCTTT. This sequence joins TRBV7-9 and TRBJ1-1; 7 positions agree with TRBD1. Germline V gene data show CDR1 as SEHNR and CDR2 as FQNEAQ (reference sequence). The CDR3 spans 15 residues. With V trimmed by 5 bases and J by 0 bases, 6 bases remained unmatched. Using reference TRBV7-9 and TRBJ1-1 for the parts outside the CDR3, the full variable domain is DTGVSQNPRHKITKRGQNVTFRCDPISEHNRLYWYRQTLGQGPEFLTYFQNEAQLEKSRLLSDRFSAERPKGSFSTLEIQRTEQGDSAMYLCASSPSTGMNTEAFFGQGTRLTVV.

This chain uses TRBV10-3 with TRBJ2-7, with a possible D match to TRBD2 (7 bases). The CDR3 is 14 residues long. Trimming pared 5 bases from V and 3 bases from J, leaving 14 bases between. Germline lookup yields CDR1 ENHRY and CDR2 SYGVKD. CDR3 sequence reads: CAISLNREGYEQYF. The CDR3 region has the DNA TGTGCCATCAGTCTCAACAGGGAGGGCTACGAGCAGTACTTC.

The rearrangement uses TRBV30 and TRBJ1-1; a possible D gene is TRBD1 (6 bases). Germline assignment: CDR1 GTSNPN and CDR2 SVGIG (reference sequence). V gave up 6 bases and J gave up 2 bases, with 16 bases separating them. The CDR3 extends over 14 amino acids. The CDR3 reads CACPGRGGNTEAFF. The CDR3 nucleotides are TGTGCCTGCCCCGGAAGGGGGGGCAACACTGAAGCTTTCTTT.

The chain recombines TRBV9 with TRBJ1-2, with D unresolved. Germline V lookup: CDR1 SGDLS, CDR2 YYNGEE. This CDR3 contains 14 residues. Deletions cut 3 bases from V and 7 bases from J, with 16 bases between. CDR3 coding DNA: TGTGCCAGCAGCGGACCTACGGGTGAAGGTGGCTACACCTTC. It encodes CASSGPTGEGGYTF.

The chain recombines TRBV28 with TRBJ1-4, with TRBD1 identical over 9 bases. With 8 bases clipped from V and 5 bases from J, the junction kept 6 bases outside the gene matches. This CDR3 comprises 14 residues. Germline values: CDR1 MDHEN, CDR2 SYDVKM. The CDR3 region is CASGGTGSNEKLFF. The CDR3 coding sequence is TGTGCCAGCGGTGGGACAGGGTCAAATGAAAAACTGTTTTTT.

The V call is TRBV7-7, the J call TRBJ2-5; 9 bases are a match to TRBD2. Trimming at V came to 5 bases and at J to 1 base, leaving 5 bases not matched to a gene. The germline V gene has CDR1 SSHAT and CDR2 FNYEAQ (reference sequence). CDR3 length: 15 amino acids. Here the CDR3 DNA reads TGTGCCAGCAGCGCCGAAGCGGGGGGCCAAGAGACCCAGTACTTC. Translation: CASSAEAGGQETQYF.

The chain employs TRBV28 and TRBJ1-6, with D maybe TRBD1 (5 bases). Germline values: CDR1 MDHEN, CDR2 SYDVKM. V dropped 3 bases and J dropped 7 bases, with 7 bases sitting between them. This CDR3 is built from 13 residues. The CDR3 protein is CASSFRANSPLHF. In DNA, the CDR3 is TGTGCCAGCAGTTTCAGGGCCAATTCACCCCTCCACTTT.

The gene calls are TRBV27 and TRBJ2-1, with D tentatively TRBD2 (5 bases). The germline V and J ends were trimmed by 7 bases and 10 bases, with 17 bases remaining between them. The CDR3 is 13 residues long. Germline CDR1 and CDR2: MNHEY and SMNVEV (reference sequence). DNA for the CDR3: TGTGCCAGCAAGAGGACTGCGACTGAGGAGCAGTTCTTC. Translation: CASKRTATEEQFF.

The chain recombines TRBV30 with TRBJ1-4; tentative D call: TRBD1 (6 bases). The CDR3 has 18 residues. Trimming pared 1 base from V and 0 bases from J, leaving 18 bases between. The germline CDR1 and CDR2 sequences are GTSNPN and SVGIG (reference sequence). The CDR3 DNA sequence: TGTGCCTGGAGTGGGGTAGGACAGTCGATTGCAACTAATGAAAAACTGTTTTTT. As protein: CAWSGVGQSIATNEKLFF.

This chain links TRBV18 with TRBJ2-2; 10 nucleotides match TRBD2. J was trimmed by 0 bases and V by 1 base; bases with no gene match: 2. The CDR3 runs 17 residues. Germline lookup yields CDR1 KGHSH and CDR2 LQKENI. DNA of the CDR3: TGTGCCAGCTCACCACTGAGCGGGGGGGCGAACACCGGGGAGCTGTTTTTT. Its translation: CASSPLSGGANTGELFF.

V and J are TRBV29-1 and TRBJ2-5, with TRBD1 identical over 7 bases. Germline loops: CDR1 SQVTM, CDR2 ANQGSEA. The CDR3 has 14 amino acids. The V and J ends lost 6 bases and 5 bases, in that order; junction bases with no gene match: 12. The DNA for the CDR3 is TGCAGCGTCTTCCGACAGGGTTCTGGGGAGACCCAGTACTTC. Amino acid sequence: CSVFRQGSGETQYF.

This chain links TRBV5-8 with TRBJ2-7; TRBD1 matches at 10 bases. V lost 3 bases to trimming and J lost 0 bases; unmatched junction nucleotides: 6. The CDR3 runs to 16 residues. Germline assignment: CDR1 SGHTS and CDR2 YDEGEE. CDR3 DNA sequence: TGTGCCAGCAGCTCGGGGACAGGGGAGATCTCCTACGAGCAGTACTTC. Its protein product is CASSSGTGEISYEQYF.